The 8 T cell receptor beta chains below come from one sample, sequenced in a study of blood T cell repertoires in COVID-19. The assay was immunoSEQ multiplex PCR, and TCRdb's table has in-frame clones only and misses some. The repertoire holds 250,000 to 350,000 clones, with about 90% as singletons. The sample was PBMCs or T cells enriched from blood (not recorded which). The receptors derive from a woman aged 25 to 39 who had recovered from COVID-19.

The J gene is TRBJ2-1, the V gene TRBV9, with D possibly matching TRBD2 (7 bases). The CDR3 spans 16 residues. Trimming took 4 bases from V and 4 from J, leaving 18 bases between them. Germline CDR1 and CDR2: SGDLS and YYNGEE. The CDR3 loop reads CASSRQRGGGYNEQFF. The CDR3 nucleotides read TGTGCCAGCAGCCGCCAGCGAGGGGGGGGGTACAATGAGCAGTTCTTC.

This chain links TRBV28 with TRBJ1-5, with 7 bases aligning to TRBD1. V was pared by 5 bases and J by 11 bases, with 18 bases of the junction left unmatched. The CDR3 is made up of 16 amino acids. The germline gives CDR1 MDHEN, CDR2 SYDVKM. The CDR3, as DNA: TGTGCCAGCAGTCCCCCCCCGACAGGGCCAGGTAGGTCCCAGCATTTT. Its protein is CASSPPPTGPGRSQHF.

The V call is TRBV6-2 or TRBV6-3, the J call TRBJ2-7, with 10 positions matching TRBD1. V was clipped by 2 bases and J by 2 bases; unmatched bases: 6. The CDR3 runs to 16 residues. Per the germline V gene, CDR1 is MNHEY and CDR2 is SVGEGT. For the CDR3, the DNA is TGTGCCAGCAGTTACCAGACAGGGGGCGCAACCTACGAGCAGTACTTC. The encoded protein is CASSYQTGGATYEQYF.

As DNA, the CDR3 is TGTGCCACCAGTACTGCCGGCGGACAGGATTTAGGGCCCCAGCATTTT. Protein: CATSTAGGQDLGPQHF. The genes are TRBV15 and TRBJ1-5; TRBD1 matches at 7 bases. This CDR3 is built from 16 residues. V dropped 6 bases and J dropped 9; count of bases not matched to a gene: 17. In germline, CDR1 is LNHNV, CDR2 YYDKDF (reference sequence).

The genes are TRBV7-2 and TRBJ1-1; D gene uncertain. The CDR3 contains 12 residues. Germline V gene data show CDR1 as SGHTA and CDR2 as FQGNSA. Between the trimmed V and J ends, which lost 4 bases and 3 bases, there was a span of 6 bases. DNA for the CDR3: TGTGCCAGCAGCTCCCCGTACACTGAAGCTTTCTTT. Translation: CASSSPYTEAFF.

This clone was recorded once. The V gene is TRBV4-2, the J gene TRBJ2-7; TRBD2 matches 12 bases. After removal of 0 bases from V and 4 bases from J, the junction contained 10 bases not matched to a gene. CDR1 and CDR2 (germline): LGHNA, YNFKEQ. This CDR3 has 18 residues. Here the CDR3 DNA reads TGTGCCAGCAGCCAAGATCCACAGCTAGCGGGGGGGGAGTACGAGCAGTACTTC. It codes for CASSQDPQLAGGEYEQYF.

V is TRBV4-1 and J is TRBJ1-5; TRBD1 aligns across 8 bases. The CDR3 spans 16 residues. The germline gives CDR1 MGHRA, CDR2 YSYEKL. The trim removed 1 base at V and 6 bases at J, leaving 8 bases unmatched. CDR3 DNA sequence: TGCGCCAGCAGCCAAGTGGCAGGGGGCTACGGTCAGCCCCAGCATTTT. It is translated as CASSQVAGGYGQPQHF.

The genes are TRBV30 and TRBJ2-7; D ambiguous. CDR3 length: 13 residues. CDR1 and CDR2 (germline): GTSNPN, SVGIG (reference sequence). The ends were cut back, 1 base at V and 5 bases at J, with 12 bases in the middle. The CDR3 reads CAWSGGSPHEQYF. The CDR3 DNA is TGTGCCTGGAGTGGTGGCAGTCCCCACGAGCAGTACTTC.